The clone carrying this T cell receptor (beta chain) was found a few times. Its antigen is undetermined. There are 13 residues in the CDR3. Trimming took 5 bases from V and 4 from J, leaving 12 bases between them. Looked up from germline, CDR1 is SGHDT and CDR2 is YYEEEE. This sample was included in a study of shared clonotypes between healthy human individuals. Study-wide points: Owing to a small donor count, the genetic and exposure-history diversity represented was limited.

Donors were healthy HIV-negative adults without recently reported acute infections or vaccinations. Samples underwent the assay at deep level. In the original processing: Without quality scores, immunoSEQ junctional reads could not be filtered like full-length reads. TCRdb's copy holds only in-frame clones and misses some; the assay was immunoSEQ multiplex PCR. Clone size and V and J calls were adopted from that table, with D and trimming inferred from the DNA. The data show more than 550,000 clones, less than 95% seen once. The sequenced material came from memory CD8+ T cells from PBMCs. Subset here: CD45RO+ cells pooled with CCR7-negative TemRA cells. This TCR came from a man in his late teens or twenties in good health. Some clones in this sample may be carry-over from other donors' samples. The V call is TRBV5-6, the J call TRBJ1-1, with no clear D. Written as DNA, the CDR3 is TGTGCCAGCAGGGTCGGGTTGGGCACTGAAGCTTTCTTT. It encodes CASRVGLGTEAFF.